Listed here are 28 T cell receptor beta chains from one sample, sequenced in a study of shared clonotypes between healthy human individuals (TCRdb year 2020). Library method: the immunoSEQ multiplex PCR assay. The immuneACCESS repertoire file appears here via TCRdb, limited to in-frame rearrangements. These files lack a portion of the clones; in checked studies, under half of the deficit traces to unresolved V genes, and the cause of the others is not known. The sample table contains about 870,000 clones; only one count was recorded for around 93% of them. Approximately 25% of the sample belongs to the ten largest clones. CD8 naive samples were obtained by positive selection for CCR7 among CD45RO-negative cells, yielding a CD45RA+CCR7+ population from which TemRA cells were excluded. What was sequenced was naive CD8+ T cells sorted from blood. Per the publication, the cell subset or site label means: CD45RA+CCR7+. The receptors were sampled from a man aged 30 to 45 in good health.

This chain connects TRBV9 to TRBJ1-4; weak D call: TRBD1 (6 bases). Trimming removed 0 bases at V and 2 bases at J, with 20 bases between. Germline CDR1 and CDR2: SGDLS and YYNGEE. This CDR3 region has 19 residues. For the CDR3, the DNA is TGTGCCAGCAGCGTAGTTTGGGGGGCCGATAAGGGCACTAATGAAAAACTGTTTTTT. This sequence encodes CASSVVWGADKGTNEKLFF.

This chain links TRBV29-1 with TRBJ2-5; D remains ambiguous. Germline lookup yields CDR1 SQVTM and CDR2 ANQGSEA. V was cut by 4 bases and J by 0 bases, with 9 bases left in between. The CDR3 runs 13 residues. The CDR3 loop reads CSVVVAYQETQYF. The CDR3 DNA reads TGCAGCGTTGTAGTGGCGTACCAAGAGACCCAGTACTTC.

The rearrangement uses TRBV2 and TRBJ2-3; 9 positions agree with TRBD2. This CDR3 has 18 amino acids. Trimming took 1 base from V and 4 from J; bases not matched to a gene: 12. Germline V lookup: CDR1 SNHLY, CDR2 FYNNEI. CDR3 sequence reads: CASSEGLAGLLTSDTQYF. CDR3 nucleotides: TGTGCCAGCAGTGAAGGTCTAGCGGGACTCCTCACGTCAGATACGCAGTATTTT.

This rearrangement joins TRBV7-6 to TRBJ2-1, with D maybe TRBD2 (6 bases). Germline values: CDR1 SGHVS, CDR2 FNYEAQ. The V and J ends lost 0 bases and 6 bases respectively, with 9 bases between them. There are 14 residues in the CDR3. The CDR3 DNA is TGTGCCAGCAGCTTAGCGGGACTTACCAATGAGCAGTTCTTC. Protein sequence: CASSLAGLTNEQFF.

V is TRBV4-1 and J is TRBJ1-4, with D tentatively TRBD1 (5 bases). This CDR3 spans 13 amino acids. Germline loops: CDR1 MGHRA, CDR2 YSYEKL. The V and J ends lost 5 bases and 8 bases respectively, with 12 bases between them. The CDR3 region is CASSAGAGEKLFF. For the CDR3, the DNA is TGCGCCAGCAGCGCCGGGGCCGGCGAAAAACTGTTTTTT.

This clone was observed a few times. The chain has TRBV29-1 and TRBJ1-1, with TRBD1 as a possible D gene (5 bases). The CDR3 sequence is 15 residues long. CDR1 and CDR2 (germline): SQVTM, ANQGSEA. V lost 1 base and J 3 bases, leaving 15 bases between the germline ends. DNA of the CDR3: TGCAGCGTTGAAGGTGGGAAACTGGGGGACACTGAAGCTTTCTTT. Its protein is CSVEGGKLGDTEAFF.

The gene calls are TRBV7-9 and TRBJ1-2, with 8 bases lining up with TRBD1. This CDR3 comprises 18 residues. The V gene end was trimmed by 0 bases and the J gene end by 6 bases; junction bases not matched to a gene: 15. Per the germline V gene, CDR1 is SEHNR and CDR2 is FQNEAQ (reference sequence). The CDR3 region has the DNA TGTGCCAGCAGCTTAGCTGGTGGACAGGGAGGCCCGGGGAATGGCTACACCTTC. This sequence encodes CASSLAGGQGGPGNGYTF.

This rearrangement joins TRBV9 to TRBJ2-5, with 7 bases lining up with TRBD2. Germline V gene sequence: CDR1 SGDLS, CDR2 YYNGEE. The CDR3 loop spans 15 amino acids. V was clipped by 0 bases and J by 1 base; unmatched bases: 3. CDR3 residues: CASSVDREVQETQYF. In nucleotides, the CDR3 is TGTGCCAGCAGCGTAGACCGGGAGGTCCAAGAGACCCAGTACTTC.

The gene calls are TRBV27 and TRBJ1-1; a possible D gene is TRBD1 (6 bases). The V end was cut by 5 bases, the J end by 0 bases, with 10 bases between. Germline loops: CDR1 MNHEY, CDR2 SMNVEV (reference sequence). This CDR3 spans 14 amino acids. CDR3 protein: CASSQDRVNTEAFF. The CDR3 nucleotides are TGTGCCAGCAGTCAGGACAGAGTGAACACTGAAGCTTTCTTT.

The CDR3 sequence is CASSEYKGPGYGYTF. The DNA for the CDR3 is TGTGCCAGCAGTGAATACAAGGGGCCAGGGTATGGCTACACCTTC. The chain joins TRBV6-1 to TRBJ1-2; possibly TRBD1 for D (5 bases). Germline V gene data show CDR1 as MNHNS and CDR2 as SASEGT. The length of the CDR3 is 15 residues. V shed 2 bases and J shed 5 bases, with 15 bases lying between them.

This clone was seen just once. The chain has TRBV7-2 and TRBJ2-1, with TRBD2 matching over 7 bases. The CDR3 is 15 amino acids. Germline V gene lookup returns CDR1 SGHTA and CDR2 FQGNSA. Unmatched junction bases numbered 7, after V lost 2 bases and J lost 6 bases. CDR3 DNA sequence: TGTGCCAGCAGCTTATTGTTACTAGCGCTCAATGAGCAGTTCTTC. Protein: CASSLLLLALNEQFF.

The gene calls are TRBV27 and TRBJ2-5; D possibly uses TRBD1 or TRBD2 (6 bases each). The V gene's germline CDR1 is MNHEY and CDR2 SMNVEV (reference sequence). Trimming shortened V by 0 bases and J by 2 bases, and 10 bases separated the two germline ends. CDR3 length equals 15 residues. The CDR3 DNA reads TGTGCCAGCAGTTTATCCTGGGGGGCTCAAGAGACCCAGTACTTC. It translates to CASSLSWGAQETQYF.

The V gene is TRBV4-1, the J gene TRBJ2-1; D may be TRBD2 (5 bases). Germline CDR1 MGHRA, CDR2 YSYEKL. The CDR3 is 16 residues long. V gave up 0 bases and J gave up 7 bases, with 16 bases separating them. CDR3 residues: CASSQEDGSAGNEQFF. Written as DNA, the CDR3 is TGCGCCAGCAGCCAAGAGGATGGTTCCGCGGGTAATGAGCAGTTCTTC.

The chain is built from TRBV28 and TRBJ1-4; D is uncertain. The ends were cut back, 6 bases at V and 0 bases at J, with 26 bases in the middle. CDR3 length: 20 residues. Germline V CDR1 and CDR2: MDHEN, SYDVKM. DNA for the CDR3: TGTGCCAGCAGCACTACCCCCTTTAGTAAAGCGGAGACAACTAATGAAAAACTGTTTTTT. This sequence encodes CASSTTPFSKAETTNEKLFF. Using reference TRBV28 and TRBJ1-4 for the parts outside the CDR3, the full variable domain is DVKVTQSSRYLVKRTGEKVFLECVQDMDHENMFWYRQDPGLGLRLIYFSYDVKMKEKGDIPEGYSVSREKKERFSLILESASTNQTSMYLCASSTTPFSKAETTNEKLFFGSGTQLSVL.

The rearrangement joins TRBV29-1 to TRBJ2-1; weak D call: TRBD2 (6 bases). The CDR3 spans 14 residues. V shed 6 bases and J shed 4 bases, with 16 bases lying between them. In germline, CDR1 is SQVTM, CDR2 ANQGSEA. The DNA for the CDR3 is TGCAGCGTGCCGACTAGTTCGGGGTACAATGAGCAGTTCTTC. This sequence encodes CSVPTSSGYNEQFF.

The chain employs TRBV27 and TRBJ2-3; a possible D gene is TRBD2 (6 bases). CDR1 and CDR2 (germline): MNHEY, SMNVEV (reference sequence). This CDR3 region has 16 residues. V lost 2 bases, J lost 2 bases, and 14 bases lay in between. Here the CDR3 reads CASSLDSGSHTDTQYF. The CDR3 nucleotides are TGTGCCAGCAGTTTAGATAGCGGTTCCCACACAGATACGCAGTATTTT.

Here the CDR3 reads CASTESTDTQYF. The CDR3 region has the DNA TGTGCCAGCACCGAGAGCACAGATACGCAGTATTTT. J is TRBJ2-3 and V is TRBV6-6; D call uncertain. From germline, CDR1 is MNHNY and CDR2 SVGAGI (reference sequence). The CDR3 length is 12 residues. Trimming took 7 bases from V and 0 from J, leaving 5 bases between them.

The chain carries TRBV6-1 and TRBJ2-7; no clear D gene. This CDR3 spans 14 amino acids. V was cut by 4 bases and J by 7 bases, with 17 bases left in between. Germline assignment: CDR1 MNHNS and CDR2 SASEGT. CDR3 loop: CASSGTDGAWEQYF. The CDR3 nucleotides are TGTGCCAGCAGTGGCACGGACGGCGCCTGGGAGCAGTACTTC.

This chain links TRBV4-2 with TRBJ1-5; no clear D. The length of the CDR3 is 16 residues. Germline V gives CDR1 LGHNA, CDR2 YNFKEQ. The germline V and J ends were trimmed by 0 bases and 0 bases, with 9 bases remaining between them. The CDR3 spells CASSQDRGLSNQPQHF. The CDR3 DNA reads TGTGCCAGCAGCCAAGATCGCGGCCTTAGCAATCAGCCCCAGCATTTT.

This clone appeared once. The CDR3 loop is CASSWGTGELFF. DNA of the CDR3: TGTGCCAGCAGCTGGGGCACCGGGGAGCTGTTTTTT. The chain recombines TRBV7-6 with TRBJ2-2; no clear D. The germline V gene encodes CDR1 SGHVS and CDR2 FNYEAQ. Trimming left V 4 bases short and J 4 bases short, with 4 bases between. The CDR3 length is 12 residues.

The chain joins TRBV7-9 to TRBJ1-4; D not certain. Trimming took 4 bases from V and 5 from J, leaving 20 bases between them. The germline CDR1 and CDR2 sequences are SEHNR and FQNEAQ (reference sequence). CDR3 length equals 17 residues. CDR3 loop: CASSSQRSVARNEKLFF. CDR3 DNA sequence: TGTGCCAGCAGCTCGCAGCGATCAGTGGCAAGAAATGAAAAACTGTTTTTT.

V is TRBV5-6 and J is TRBJ2-1; D may be TRBD2 (6 bases). V lost 3 bases and J lost 4, with 20 bases in between. The CDR3 sequence is 17 residues long. The V gene's germline CDR1 is SGHDT and CDR2 YYEEEE. This chain's CDR3 is CASSYPVLGGIYNEQFF. For the CDR3, the DNA is TGTGCCAGCAGCTACCCGGTGTTGGGCGGGATATACAATGAGCAGTTCTTC.

V gene TRBV2 combines with J gene TRBJ2-3; TRBD1 might be the D (6 bases). This CDR3 has 14 residues. The V and J ends lost 8 bases and 1 base respectively, with 13 bases between them. CDR1 is SNHLY, CDR2 FYNNEI, per germline. CDR3 in amino acids: CASLRPGGTDTQYF. The CDR3 DNA follows: TGTGCCAGCCTCCGACCAGGGGGCACAGATACGCAGTATTTT.

This chain uses TRBV7-9 with TRBJ2-5; 9 bases fit TRBD2. The J segment lost 1 base and the V segment lost 4 bases, leaving 10 bases of the junction unmatched. The CDR3 sequence is 17 residues long. Germline CDR1 and CDR2: SEHNR and FQNEAQ (reference sequence). The CDR3 reads CASSSALAGGFQETQYF. CDR3 nucleotides: TGTGCCAGCAGCTCCGCCCTGGCGGGAGGGTTCCAAGAGACCCAGTACTTC.

In its sample, this clone was seen once. The J gene is TRBJ2-1, the V gene TRBV10-3; 7 nucleotides agree with TRBD1. Germline CDR1 reads ENHRY; CDR2 reads SYGVKD. The CDR3 has 13 amino acids. Trimming removed 9 bases from V and 4 bases from J; junction bases left unmatched: 6. In DNA form, the CDR3 reads TGTGCCATAGGGCAGGGGGAGTACAATGAGCAGTTCTTC. Translation gives CAIGQGEYNEQFF.

The chain couples TRBV7-3 to TRBJ2-2; 7 nucleotides match TRBD1. The V segment lost 6 bases and the J segment 0 bases; nucleotides outside the gene matches: 7. Germline V gene data show CDR1 as SGHTA and CDR2 as FQGTGA. CDR3 length: 16 residues. The CDR3 nucleotides are TGTGCCAGCAGTCTCCCCGGGACAGCGAACACCGGGGAGCTGTTTTTT. Amino acid sequence: CASSLPGTANTGELFF.

The gene calls are TRBV27 and TRBJ2-1; D ambiguous. V was clipped by 2 bases and J by 7 bases, with 9 bases between them. Germline values: CDR1 MNHEY, CDR2 SMNVEV (reference sequence). The length of the CDR3 is 13 residues. The CDR3 spells CASSLRRWNEQFF. The CDR3 DNA reads TGTGCCAGCAGTTTAAGGCGATGGAATGAGCAGTTCTTC.

J is TRBJ1-1 and V is TRBV4-2, with no clear D. The CDR3 consists of 12 residues. Germline lookup yields CDR1 LGHNA and CDR2 YNFKEQ. Trimming stripped 3 bases from V and 6 bases from J, with 8 bases between. CDR3 DNA: TGTGCCAGCAGCCAGGGTTCTGCTGAAGCTTTCTTT. This codes for CASSQGSAEAFF.